These T cell receptor beta chains were read from a single sample in a study of beta chain features in type 1 diabetes. The table came from immunoSEQ multiplex PCR; TCRdb's copy has only in-frame clones and leaves some out. Here the sample spans about 650,000 clones, approximately 13% being singletons. Source material: naive CD4+ T cells from blood. These receptors were obtained from a man aged 30 to 39 with type 1 diabetes. CDR3s include the opening cysteine and the closing phenylalanine or tryptophan. A D gene is named only where the DNA matches it firmly. Rows may omit the clone size; those that give it use once, few, many or a size class.

TRBV10-3	few	TRBJ2-2	TRBD1	TGTGCCATCAGTCAAATACCGACAGGGGGCACCGGGGAGCTGTTTTTT	CAISQIPTGGTGELFF
TRBV7-9	few	TRBJ1-1	.	TGTGCCAGCAGCTTAGACCCAGTTATGAACACTGAAGCTTTCTTT	CASSLDPVMNTEAFF
TRBV20-1	few	TRBJ1-2	.	TGCAGTGCTAAGATCGAGGATGGCTACACCTTC	CSAKIEDGYTF
TRBV5-4	.	TRBJ2-7	.	TGTGCCAGCAGCTCCACTAGGGGCGAGCAGTACTTC	CASSSTRGEQYF
TRBV7-8	.	TRBJ1-1	.	TGTGCCAGCAGCTTATACGACACTGAAGCTTTCTTT	CASSLYDTEAFF
TRBV7-2	few	TRBJ2-7	.	TGTGCCACCCGGGATTTTCCCTCCTACGAGCAGTACTTC	CATRDFPSYEQYF
TRBV2	.	TRBJ2-2	.	TGTGCCAGCAGTCCAGATGCCGGGGCGGGCACCGGGGAGCTGTTTTTT	CASSPDAGAGTGELFF
TRBV19	.	TRBJ2-7	.	TGTGCCAGTAGTAGTGACCGGACAGGGAGGGACGAGCAGTACTTC	CASSSDRTGRDEQYF
TRBV14	.	TRBJ2-3	TRBD2	TGTGCCAGCAGCCCGACTAGCGGGGGTGACACAGATACGCAGTATTTT	CASSPTSGGDTDTQYF
TRBV9	few	TRBJ1-6	.	TGTGCCAGCAGCACCCGGACAGATGGGAATTCACCCCTCCACTTT	CASSTRTDGNSPLHF
TRBV10-3	.	TRBJ2-2	.	TGTGCCATCAGGGACGGGTCGAACACCGGGGAGCTGTTTTTT	CAIRDGSNTGELFF
TRBV7-2	few	TRBJ1-5	.	TGTGCCAGCAGCTTACTTGGAGGGGATCAGCCCCAGCATTTT	CASSLLGGDQPQHF
TRBV7-2	few	TRBJ1-1	.	TGTGCCAGCAGCTTGGGGACAATGAACACTGAAGCTTTCTTT	CASSLGTMNTEAFF
TRBV7-9	.	TRBJ2-3	.	TGTGCCAGCAGCTTACTAGCGGATACGCAGTATTTT	CASSLLADTQYF
TRBV18	.	TRBJ1-2	.	TGTGCCAGCTCACCACCAGGGGTTCGCCCTCTTGGCTACACCTTC	CASSPPGVRPLGYTF
TRBV7-9	few	TRBJ2-5	.	TGTGCCAGCAGCCAACTTACAGGGTTGGAGACCCAGTACTTC	CASSQLTGLETQYF
TRBV7-9	.	TRBJ1-2	.	TGTGCCAGCAGCAATTCCTTGGGAGGCTACACCTTC	CASSNSLGGYTF
TRBV7-2	few	TRBJ2-7	.	TGTGCCTGCAATCCCAACAGGGACCACGAGCAGTACTTC	CACNPNRDHEQYF
TRBV30	.	TRBJ1-4	TRBD1	TGTGCCTGGGCGCCGGGACAGGGGGTAACTAATGAAAAACTGTTTTTT	CAWAPGQGVTNEKLFF
TRBV7-9	few	TRBJ1-1	.	TGTGCCAGCAGCTTGGTGTCGATGACTGAAGCTTTCTTT	CASSLVSMTEAFF
TRBV10-3	.	TRBJ2-3	.	TGTGCCATCAGTGAGTCCCAGGGGAGGGGTTCACCAGATACGCAGTATTTT	CAISESQGRGSPDTQYF
TRBV5-1	.	TRBJ2-5	.	TGCGCCAGCAGCTTGGGGCTTGTAGGGGAGACCCAGTACTTC	CASSLGLVGETQYF
TRBV2	once	TRBJ2-7	TRBD1	TGTGCCAGCGGACGGGACAGCTACGAGCAGTACTTC	CASGRDSYEQYF
TRBV15	few	TRBJ2-1	.	TGTGCCACCAGCGGACAGTTTTACAATGAGCAGTTCTTC	CATSGQFYNEQFF
TRBV4-2	.	TRBJ2-3	TRBD2	TGTGCCAGCAGCCTCGATGGACTAGACGGAGATACGCAGTATTTT	CASSLDGLDGDTQYF
TRBV5-1	.	TRBJ1-2	TRBD1	TGCGCCAGCAGCCTGGAAGGACAGGGGAATGGCTACACCTTC	CASSLEGQGNGYTF
TRBV29-1	.	TRBJ2-2	.	TGCAGCGGAAGGAGTGCCGGGGAGCTGTTTTTT	CSGRSAGELFF
TRBV7-2	few	TRBJ1-1	.	TGTGCCAGCAGCTTATCCAACTTGAACACTGAAGCTTTCTTT	CASSLSNLNTEAFF
TRBV7-2	few	TRBJ1-1	TRBD1	TGTGCCAGCAGCTACGACAGGGACTCTGAAGCTTTCTTT	CASSYDRDSEAFF
TRBV9	few	TRBJ2-1	TRBD1	TGTGCCAGCAGCGTAAGTGGGACAGGGGGCAATGAGCAGTTCTTC	CASSVSGTGGNEQFF
TRBV5-4	few	TRBJ2-4	.	TGTGCCAGCAGCCCCGGGGGAACGGGGCTAGCCAAAAACATTCAGTACTTC	CASSPGGTGLAKNIQYF
TRBV15	.	TRBJ2-4	.	TGTGCCACCAGCAGAGAGACAAACATTCAGTACTTC	CATSRETNIQYF
TRBV4-2	.	TRBJ2-7	.	TGTGCCAGCAGCCAAGATGGCCTCTACGAGCAGTACTTC	CASSQDGLYEQYF
TRBV9	few	TRBJ2-1	TRBD1	TGTGCCAGCAGCACTCGACAGGGACCGTTCTATGAGCAGTTCTTC	CASSTRQGPFYEQFF
TRBV30	.	TRBJ2-3	TRBD2	TGTGCCTGGAGTGTAATAGCGGGGGAGGGGCCAGATACGCAGTATTTT	CAWSVIAGEGPDTQYF
TRBV4-3	.	TRBJ1-5	.	TGCGCCAGCAGCCAAGGGGGAGGGGACCAGCCCCAGCATTTT	CASSQGGGDQPQHF
TRBV5-1	few	TRBJ1-1	.	TGCGCCAGCAGCTTGGGTGGGGGAAGGGCTGAAGCTTTCTTT	CASSLGGGRAEAFF
TRBV28	few	TRBJ1-4	.	TGTGCCAGCAGTTTAGGTCTTCCACAGGAGACGCTTTTT	CASSLGLPQETLF